A single sample is the source of the 16 T cell receptor beta chains below, sequenced in a study of blood T cells in healthy people across ages. With a J-beta primer mix and a sample-barcoded 5' primer, a second PCR ran about 7 to 12 cycles. TCRdb fed the 5' RACE reads into MiXCR, producing one record per CDR3 protein. The sample records about 720,000 distinct CDR3 sequences, 20% to 25% being singletons. These data were also filed under a second study, of T cells of mothers and their children.

Sequencing was carried out using blood. These receptors came from a boy between 10 and 17 years old in good health.

As for this clonotype: A read error is likely, as this CDR3 ends without the conserved phenylalanine or tryptophan. The chain employs TRBV11-2 and TRBJ2-4, with no clear D. CDR1 is SGHAT and CDR2 is FQNNGV in the germline V gene. The CDR3 extends over 17 amino acids. V was pared by 2 bases and J by 0 bases, with 14 bases between. CDR3 amino acids: CASSLRSYPLAKNIQYL. The CDR3 DNA follows: TGTGCCAGCAGCTTACGGTCTTACCCACTAGCCAAAAACATTCAGTACTTA.

The sample holds a few counts of this clonotype. The junction departs from the called germline gene at one end, perhaps through a read error. V and J are TRBV7-9 and TRBJ2-3, with D possibly matching TRBD1 (7 bases). The germline CDR1 and CDR2 sequences are SEHNR and FQNEAQ (reference sequence). This CDR3 is 17 amino acids long. Here the CDR3 DNA reads TGTGCCAGCAGCTTGGGGCCAGGGGGGAACGCGGCAGATACGCGGTATTTT. It codes for CASSLGPGGNAADTRYF.

The V call is TRBV29-1, the J call TRBJ2-7, with a weak D call TRBD2 (6 bases). CDR3 length: 11 amino acids. CDR1 is SQVTM and CDR2 is ANQGSEA in the germline V gene. Trimming left V 6 bases short and J 2 bases short, with 8 bases between. The CDR3 bases are TGCAGCGTAAGGACTACCTACGAGCAGTACTTC. Translation: CSVRTTYEQYF.

This clonotype came up a few times. The chain employs TRBV2 and TRBJ2-7, with D uncertain. Looked up from germline, CDR1 is SNHLY and CDR2 is FYNNEI. V dropped 4 bases and J dropped 1 base, with 17 bases sitting between them. This CDR3 is built from 16 residues. The CDR3 here is CASSGLSRSISYEQYF. The CDR3 bases are TGTGCCAGCAGTGGATTAAGCAGGTCAATTTCCTACGAGCAGTACTTC.

Ten or more counts support this clonotype. This chain uses TRBV28 with TRBJ1-3; D is ambiguous. The germline V gene has CDR1 MDHEN and CDR2 SYDVKM. Between the trimmed V and J ends, which lost 3 bases and 4 bases, there was a span of 19 bases. The CDR3 is made up of 17 amino acids. The CDR3 here is CASSFISAGLGGNTIYF. The CDR3 DNA reads TGTGCCAGCAGTTTTATTTCAGCTGGCCTCGGGGGAAACACCATATATTTT.

Only a few counts were recorded for this clonotype. The V gene is TRBV9, the J gene TRBJ1-6; no reliable D call. Trimming left V 3 bases short and J 2 bases short, with 9 bases between. The V gene's germline CDR1 is SGDLS and CDR2 YYNGEE. The CDR3 loop spans 15 amino acids. CDR3 loop: CASSDRGTYNSPLHF. The CDR3 bases are TGTGCCAGCAGCGATCGGGGAACCTATAATTCACCCCTCCACTTT.

This clonotype came up a few times. CDR3 region: CASSPASAATQYF. The CDR3 DNA reads as TGTGCCAGCAGCCCGGCTTCAGCCGCCACGCAGTATTTT. V gene TRBV5-6 combines with J gene TRBJ2-3; D is uncertain. CDR3 length equals 13 residues. CDR1 is SGHDT, CDR2 YYEEEE, per germline. The V gene lost 4 bases and the J gene lost 9 bases, with 15 bases spanning the gap.

The V gene is TRBV20-1, the J gene TRBJ1-5; the match to TRBD1 covers 8 bases. Germline CDR1 DFQATT, CDR2 SNEGSKA (reference sequence). The CDR3 runs to 14 residues. With 0 bases clipped from V and 7 bases from J, the junction kept 5 bases outside the gene matches. The CDR3 DNA sequence: TGCAGTGCTAGAGACGGGACAGGCGGACAGCCCCAGCATTTT. It is translated as CSARDGTGGQPQHF.

In its sample, this clonotype was seen a few times. This chain connects TRBV7-2 to TRBJ1-2; 7 bases match TRBD1. Looked up from germline, CDR1 is SGHTA and CDR2 is FQGNSA. CDR3 length: 16 amino acids. V gave up 5 bases and J gave up 4 bases; unmatched junction bases: 13. The CDR3: CASSAPSAGGSYGYTF. The CDR3 nucleotides read TGTGCCAGCAGCGCCCCGTCGGCAGGGGGGAGCTATGGCTACACCTTC.

This clonotype was observed a handful of times. This chain uses TRBV7-9 with TRBJ2-2; D not certain. Trimming took off 7 bases at V and 1 base at J, with 7 bases between the two ends. CDR1 is SEHNR and CDR2 is FQNEAQ in the germline V gene (reference sequence). The CDR3 is 13 amino acids. CDR3 sequence (DNA): TGTGCCAGCATCCCTTGGAACACCGGGGAGCTGTTTTTT. Encoded protein: CASIPWNTGELFF.

This chain links TRBV7-6 with TRBJ2-1; TRBD2 matches 11 bases. V trimming: 5 bases; J trimming: 4 bases; junction bases outside the gene matches: 4. The CDR3 has 15 amino acids. Per the germline V gene, CDR1 is SGHVS and CDR2 is FNYEAQ. The CDR3 protein is CASSHRLAGYNEQFF. In DNA form, the CDR3 reads TGTGCCAGCAGCCACCGACTAGCGGGATACAATGAGCAGTTCTTC.

The V call is TRBV7-6, the J call TRBJ1-3; TRBD1 might be the D (5 bases). Trimming stripped 5 bases from V and 0 bases from J, with 14 bases between. The CDR3 sequence is 16 residues long. Germline CDR1 SGHVS, CDR2 FNYEAQ. CDR3 sequence: CASSESTGTSGNTIYF. As DNA, the CDR3 is TGTGCCAGCAGCGAATCAACAGGAACCTCTGGAAACACCATATATTTT.

V is TRBV20-1 and J is TRBJ2-2, with D possibly TRBD2 on 5 matching bases. The CDR3 contains 17 residues. Per germline, CDR1 DFQATT and CDR2 SNEGSKA (reference sequence). The V and J ends lost 1 base and 6 bases respectively, with 21 bases between them. The DNA of the CDR3 is TGCAGTGCTAGAGTAGTCTCAGCCCAGAGGGCCTCCGGGGAGCTGTTTTTT. Its translation is CSARVVSAQRASGELFF.

This clonotype has a handful of counts. This chain connects TRBV5-1 to TRBJ2-2; 10 bases map to TRBD2. V dropped 4 bases and J dropped 3; count of bases not matched to a gene: 3. CDR3 length: 15 residues. Germline V CDR1 and CDR2: SGHRS, YFSETQ. CDR3: CASSPSGRDTGELFF. CDR3 in DNA: TGCGCCAGCAGCCCCAGCGGGAGGGACACCGGGGAGCTGTTTTTT.

The chain carries TRBV6-1 and TRBJ2-1; 8 bases are a match to TRBD1. The CDR3 is made up of 13 amino acids. J gave up 3 bases and V 8 bases, and 3 bases lay outside the gene matches. Germline CDR1 and CDR2: MNHNS and SASEGT. The CDR3 here is CASGDRNYNEQFF. DNA for the CDR3: TGTGCCAGCGGGGACAGGAACTACAATGAGCAGTTCTTC.

This clonotype has a single count. The gene calls are TRBV28 and TRBJ2-5; 9 nucleotides line up with TRBD1. The DNA end is more similar to TRBJ2-1, so the J call may be wrong. This CDR3 is 16 amino acids long. Germline V gene lookup returns CDR1 MDHEN and CDR2 SYDVKM. This chain's CDR3 is CASSVLQGAPDNEQFF. The CDR3 coding sequence is TGTGCCAGCAGTGTCCTACAGGGGGCGCCAGACAATGAGCAGTTCTTC.